Shown below are 14 T cell receptor beta chains from a single sample sequenced in a study of regulatory T cells. Findings and limits, study-wide: Hydrophobic residues at CDR3 positions 6 and 7 were enriched in conventional CD4+ T cells of CD3G-deficient patients.

Their cognate antigens are unknown. Primers: 52 TRBV forward and 13 TRBJ reverse. Only in-frame clones appear in the TCRdb table, and some are missing; sequencing was by immunoSEQ multiplex PCR. Altogether more than 15,000 clones are present, 84% being singletons, with the ten largest covering around 8%. The sample was conventional CD4+ T cells sorted from blood. The origin of the receptors is a person aged 25 to 39 with CD3G deficiency.

V is TRBV6-1 and J is TRBJ1-6; possibly TRBD1 for D (6 bases). Trimming took 6 bases from V and 7 from J, leaving 13 bases between them. The V gene's germline CDR1 is MNHNS and CDR2 SASEGT. The CDR3 is made up of 14 amino acids. In nucleotides, the CDR3 is TGTGCCAGCAGGACCGGGGGCGTAAATTCACCCCTCCACTTT. Translating it yields CASRTGGVNSPLHF.

This chain joins TRBV5-1 and TRBJ1-2; 10 nucleotides agree with TRBD1. The V gene's germline CDR1 is SGHRS and CDR2 YFSETQ. CDR3 length: 13 residues. V shed 5 bases and J 8 bases; nucleotides not matched to a gene: 6. CDR3 sequence (DNA): TGCGCCAGCAGATCCGGGACAGGGGACGGCTACACCTTC. Translation gives CASRSGTGDGYTF.

The chain combines TRBV28 with TRBJ1-5, with D maybe TRBD1 (6 bases). From germline, CDR1 is MDHEN and CDR2 SYDVKM. The CDR3 is 14 residues long. The ends were cut back, 3 bases at V and 7 bases at J, with 13 bases in the middle. As DNA, the CDR3 is TGTGCCAGCAGTTTGCCCGACAGGATCCAGCCCCAGCATTTT. Its protein product is CASSLPDRIQPQHF.

This clone came up once. The rearrangement links TRBV19 to TRBJ1-2; 10 bases are shared with TRBD1. The CDR3 length is 13 residues. Germline values: CDR1 LNHDA, CDR2 SQIVND (reference sequence). V shed 6 bases, J shed 8 bases, and the junction held 6 bases outside the gene matches. The DNA for the CDR3 is TGTGCCAGTAGCCGGGGACAGGGGAGCGGCTACACCTTC. Translated: CASSRGQGSGYTF.

The chain uses TRBV6-1 and TRBJ2-1; 8 bases are a match to TRBD2. After removal of 5 bases from V and 6 bases from J, the junction contained 3 bases not matched to a gene. In germline, CDR1 is MNHNS, CDR2 SASEGT. There are 13 residues in the CDR3. CDR3 sequence reads: CASSSTSGNEQFF. The CDR3 region has the DNA TGTGCCAGCAGTTCAACTAGCGGCAATGAGCAGTTCTTC.

The V call is TRBV6-6, the J call TRBJ1-1; maybe TRBD1 (5 bases). The CDR3 has 13 amino acids. Germline V gene lookup returns CDR1 MNHNY and CDR2 SVGAGI (reference sequence). V was pared by 6 bases and J by 4 bases, with 12 bases between. CDR3 sequence: CASSRGVLTEAFF. CDR3 sequence (DNA): TGTGCCAGCAGCCGAGGGGTTCTCACTGAAGCTTTCTTT.

The J gene is TRBJ2-3, the V gene TRBV7-9, with 12 bases aligning to TRBD2. CDR3 size: 15 residues. With 5 bases clipped from V and 4 bases from J, the junction kept 4 bases outside the gene matches. Germline V CDR1 and CDR2: SEHNR, FQNEAQ (reference sequence). The CDR3 nucleotides read TGTGCCAGCAGCCTGGGACTAGCGGGCGCAGATACGCAGTATTTT. Translating it yields CASSLGLAGADTQYF.

The V call is TRBV6-1, the J call TRBJ1-2; D is undetermined. V lost 5 bases and J lost 0, with 10 bases in between. The CDR3 has 14 residues. In germline, CDR1 is MNHNS, CDR2 SASEGT. CDR3 bases: TGTGCCAGCAGTATATTATCCGCTAACTATGGCTACACCTTC. It translates to CASSILSANYGYTF.

Only a few counts were recorded for this clone. The V call is TRBV28, the J call TRBJ1-1; D unresolved. V shed 5 bases and J shed 0 bases, with 13 bases lying between them. Germline CDR1 is MDHEN and CDR2 is SYDVKM. The CDR3 loop spans 15 amino acids. CDR3 DNA: TGTGCCAGCAGTCCCCTTTGGATAATGAACACTGAAGCTTTCTTT. Translation: CASSPLWIMNTEAFF.

V gene TRBV4-1 combines with J gene TRBJ1-5; no firm D call. The CDR3 runs 14 residues. With 0 bases removed from V and 7 bases from J, the gap between germline ends came to 10 bases. CDR1 and CDR2 from the germline V gene are MGHRA and YSYEKL. CDR3 in amino acids: CASSQDGRGQPQHF. The DNA for the CDR3 is TGCGCCAGCAGCCAAGATGGCCGAGGCCAGCCCCAGCATTTT.

J is TRBJ2-6 and V is TRBV27, with 8 bases fitting TRBD1. The CDR3 is made up of 15 amino acids. V was pared by 9 bases and J by 1 base, with 5 bases of the junction left unmatched. CDR1 is MNHEY and CDR2 is SMNVEV in the germline V gene (reference sequence). The CDR3 here is CASRYRGSGANVLTF. The CDR3 nucleotides read TGTGCCAGTCGTTACAGGGGGTCTGGGGCCAACGTCCTGACTTTC.

The chain combines TRBV28 with TRBJ1-6, with 7 bases matching TRBD1. The germline V gene has CDR1 MDHEN and CDR2 SYDVKM. V gave up 5 bases and J gave up 3 bases; unmatched junction bases: 4. The CDR3 has 15 amino acids. The CDR3: CASSTGENYNSPLHF. CDR3 coding DNA: TGTGCCAGCAGTACAGGGGAAAACTATAATTCACCCCTCCACTTT.

V usage is TRBV7-9 and J usage is TRBJ2-5; the match to TRBD1 covers 9 bases. The CDR3 sequence is 14 residues long. J lost 2 bases, V lost 3 bases, and 1 base had no gene match. Looked up from germline, CDR1 is SEHNR and CDR2 is FQNEAQ (reference sequence). CDR3 coding DNA: TGTGCCAGCAGCTTGACAGGGGGGCAAGAGACCCAGTACTTC. This translates into CASSLTGGQETQYF.

V and J are TRBV28 and TRBJ1-5; no definite D call. Looked up from germline, CDR1 is MDHEN and CDR2 is SYDVKM. The CDR3 is 15 amino acids. The V and J ends lost 4 bases and 0 bases respectively, with 10 bases between them. CDR3 sequence (DNA): TGTGCCAGCAGTTCACCGTCCAGTAGCAATCAGCCCCAGCATTTT. Its protein product is CASSSPSSSNQPQHF.